Below are 28 T cell receptor beta chains sequenced from a single sample in a study of T cell responses to AZD1222 COVID-19 vaccine. Sequencing used immunoSEQ multiplex PCR; TCRdb keeps in-frame clones, though not all of them. The top ten clones hold less than 9.5% of a sample with about 110,000 clones, roughly 87% of them seen once. This specimen was peripheral blood, taken 28 days after the second AZD1222 dose. The source is an adult who received the AZD1222 COVID-19 vaccine.

V usage is TRBV5-1 and J usage is TRBJ2-1, with 13 bases matching TRBD2. From germline, CDR1 is SGHRS and CDR2 YFSETQ. With 4 bases clipped from V and 3 bases from J, the junction kept 7 bases outside the gene matches. The CDR3 totals 17 residues. The CDR3 DNA is TGCGCCAGCAGCCCTGGACTAGCGGGGGTCCTCTACAATGAGCAGTTCTTC. Translation: CASSPGLAGVLYNEQFF.

The rearrangement links TRBV2 to TRBJ2-1, with 10 bases lining up with TRBD2. The junction had 10 bases not matched to a gene; V was cut back by 6 bases and J by 5 bases. The CDR3 is 16 residues long. CDR1 and CDR2 (germline): SNHLY, FYNNEI. The CDR3 loop reads CASRKRAGGLHNEQFF. The CDR3 DNA reads TGTGCCAGCAGGAAGAGAGCGGGGGGGCTGCACAATGAGCAGTTCTTC.

V gene TRBV3-1 (or the pseudogene TRBV3-2) combines with J gene TRBJ1-5; TRBD1 agrees at 9 bases. This CDR3 region has 16 residues. Germline-derived CDR1 and CDR2 are LGHDT and YNNKEL (reference sequence). The V gene end was trimmed by 5 bases and the J gene end by 0 bases; junction bases not matched to a gene: 5. CDR3 sequence: CASSDGTGPSNQPQHF. The CDR3 DNA sequence: TGTGCCAGCAGCGACGGGACAGGGCCTAGCAATCAGCCCCAGCATTTT.

V and J are TRBV12-3 or TRBV12-4 and TRBJ2-5, with D uncertain. V was shortened by 3 bases and J by 5 bases, with 7 bases between the two germline ends. This CDR3 contains 12 residues. The chain's CDR3 is CASSFGLETQYF. Written as DNA, the CDR3 is TGTGCCAGCAGTTTTGGGTTGGAGACCCAGTACTTC.

The chain is built from TRBV6-1 and TRBJ1-2; tentative D call: TRBD1 (6 bases). The ends were cut back, 2 bases at V and 6 bases at J, with 19 bases in the middle. The CDR3 is made up of 16 amino acids. In germline, CDR1 is MNHNS, CDR2 SASEGT. The CDR3 DNA follows: TGTGCCAGCAGTGAAACTACAGGGTTGGATGGGGATGGCTACACCTTC. Protein sequence: CASSETTGLDGDGYTF.

The chain combines TRBV23-1 with TRBJ2-1; either TRBD1 or TRBD2 may supply D (6 bases each). TRBV23-1 is noted as an ORF with a role that remains uncertain. Trimming took 3 bases from V and 0 from J, leaving 12 bases between them. The CDR3 loop spans 16 amino acids. CDR3: CASSQQGGSSYNEQFF. The CDR3 nucleotides are TGCGCCAGCAGTCAGCAAGGGGGGAGCTCCTACAATGAGCAGTTCTTC.

J is TRBJ2-7 and V is TRBV2, with TRBD2 matching over 14 bases. Germline V lookup: CDR1 SNHLY, CDR2 FYNNEI. Germline trimming cut 11 bases from V and 3 bases from J; bases unmatched to any gene: 6. The CDR3 contains 14 residues. CDR3 bases: TGTGCCGGGGGACTAGCGGGGGAGAACTACGAGCAGTACTTC. This encodes CAGGLAGENYEQYF. The full variable domain, in which reference TRBV2 and TRBJ2-7 provide the parts outside the CDR3, is EPEVTQTPSHQVTQMGQEVILRCVPISNHLYFYWYRQILGQKVEFLVSFYNNEISEKSEIFDDQFSVERPDGSNFTLKIRSTKLEDSAMYFCAGGLAGENYEQYFGPGTRLTVT.

The chain joins TRBV2 to TRBJ1-6; no clear D gene. The CDR3 contains 14 residues. Deletions cut 2 bases from V and 7 bases from J, with 9 bases between. CDR1 is SNHLY, CDR2 FYNNEI, per germline. Written as DNA, the CDR3 is TGTGCCAGCAGTGAAAGGTTTAGCAATTCACCCCTCCACTTT. Translation: CASSERFSNSPLHF.

For this clone: The germline gene is not matched at one end of the junction; a read error may be the cause. V is TRBV27 and J is TRBJ2-7; perhaps TRBD2 as D (6 bases). The germline V gene has CDR1 MNHEY and CDR2 SMNVEV (reference sequence). This CDR3 region has 12 residues. The CDR3 spells CASILGRNEQYF. CDR3 sequence (DNA): TGTGCCAGCATTTTAGGGAGGAACGAGCAGTACTTC.

The rearrangement uses TRBV7-8 and TRBJ2-1, with D uncertain. CDR1 and CDR2 (germline): SGHVS, FQNEAQ. With 7 bases removed from V and 0 bases from J, the gap between germline ends came to 16 bases. The CDR3 consists of 16 residues. The CDR3 here is CASIPLADGSYNEQFF. In DNA form, the CDR3 reads TGTGCCAGCATTCCGTTGGCGGACGGCTCCTACAATGAGCAGTTCTTC.

The chain uses TRBV7-9 and TRBJ1-5, with D unclear. Per germline, CDR1 SEHNR and CDR2 FQNEAQ (reference sequence). Trimming removed 3 bases at V and 3 bases at J, with 6 bases between. The CDR3 runs 13 residues. For the CDR3, the DNA is TGTGCCAGCAGCTTGGGTCCCAATCAGCCCCAGCATTTT. The encoded protein is CASSLGPNQPQHF.

V gene TRBV7-9 combines with J gene TRBJ2-2; weak D call: TRBD2 (5 bases). The CDR3 totals 16 residues. Germline CDR1 is SEHNR and CDR2 is FQNEAQ (reference sequence). Trimming stripped 7 bases from V and 1 base from J, with 16 bases between. The CDR3 loop reads CASTHQAAGNTGELFF. The CDR3, as DNA: TGTGCCAGCACCCACCAGGCCGCGGGGAACACCGGGGAGCTGTTTTTT.

This clone was observed a single time. The chain combines TRBV18 with TRBJ2-7; TRBD1 aligns across 8 bases. After removal of 3 bases from V and 1 base from J, the junction contained 5 bases not matched to a gene. Germline assignment: CDR1 KGHSH and CDR2 LQKENI. The CDR3 loop spans 15 amino acids. CDR3 amino acids: CASSPGQGKSYEQYF. The CDR3, as DNA: TGTGCCAGCTCACCTGGACAGGGCAAATCCTACGAGCAGTACTTC.

The chain joins TRBV9 to TRBJ2-6, with D perhaps matching TRBD1 (6 bases). Germline CDR1 and CDR2: SGDLS and YYNGEE. This CDR3 spans 16 amino acids. V gave up 3 bases and J gave up 0 bases, with 10 bases separating them. The CDR3 loop is CASSAGQTSGANVLTF. Here the CDR3 DNA reads TGTGCCAGCAGCGCCGGACAGACCTCTGGGGCCAACGTCCTGACTTTC.

V usage is TRBV5-6 and J usage is TRBJ1-5; TRBD1 matches at 11 bases. The CDR3 runs to 14 residues. V shed 5 bases, J shed 6 bases, and the junction held 4 bases outside the gene matches. CDR1 SGHDT and CDR2 YYEEEE come from the germline V gene. This chain's CDR3 is CASSLDRGRQPQHF. DNA for the CDR3: TGTGCCAGCAGTCTGGACAGGGGGCGTCAGCCCCAGCATTTT.

The chain recombines TRBV6-6 with TRBJ1-4, with TRBD1 matching over 8 bases. The length of the CDR3 is 13 residues. J was trimmed by 8 bases and V by 8 bases; bases with no gene match: 7. Germline CDR1 MNHNY, CDR2 SVGAGI (reference sequence). DNA for the CDR3: TGTGCCAGCGGGACAGGAGATCAGGAAAAACTGTTTTTT. Protein: CASGTGDQEKLFF.

V usage is TRBV4-3 and J usage is TRBJ2-1; tentative D call: TRBD1 (5 bases). Trimming removed 4 bases from V and 3 bases from J, with 7 bases in between. The CDR3 loop spans 13 amino acids. Germline loops: CDR1 LGHNA, CDR2 YSLEER. In nucleotides, the CDR3 is TGCGCCAGCAGCCTGACAGTCTACAATGAGCAGTTCTTC. Protein product: CASSLTVYNEQFF.

The rearrangement joins TRBV6-1 to TRBJ2-1; D ambiguous. Germline lookup yields CDR1 MNHNS and CDR2 SASEGT. CDR3 size: 15 residues. Trimming removed 1 base at V and 0 bases at J, with 7 bases between. The CDR3 reads CASSEGPSSYNEQFF. For the CDR3, the DNA is TGTGCCAGCAGTGAAGGACCGAGCTCCTACAATGAGCAGTTCTTC.

V gene TRBV6-5 combines with J gene TRBJ1-4; the D is unclear. V lost 5 bases and J 0 bases, leaving 7 bases between the germline ends. The CDR3 covers 14 residues. Germline CDR1 reads MNHEY; CDR2 reads SVGAGI. CDR3 DNA sequence: TGTGCCAGCAGTCAAAAAACAACTAATGAAAAACTGTTTTTT. It codes for CASSQKTTNEKLFF.

V is TRBV18 and J is TRBJ1-5; 9 bases map to TRBD1. Trimming removed 6 bases from V and 0 bases from J; junction bases left unmatched: 12. The length of the CDR3 is 18 residues. CDR1 is KGHSH and CDR2 is LQKENI in the germline V gene. This CDR3 is CASSTGQGTFNSNQPQHF. The CDR3 bases are TGTGCCAGCTCCACGGGACAGGGCACCTTTAATAGCAATCAGCCCCAGCATTTT.

The CDR3 here is CASSFQRYTDTQYF. The CDR3 bases are TGTGCCAGTAGTTTTCAGCGGTACACAGATACGCAGTATTTT. The chain joins TRBV19 to TRBJ2-3; tentatively, D is TRBD2 (5 bases). The germline V and J ends were trimmed by 5 bases and 2 bases, with 11 bases remaining between them. CDR3 size: 14 residues. Looked up from germline, CDR1 is LNHDA and CDR2 is SQIVND (reference sequence).

The chain links TRBV9 to TRBJ1-1; D is unclear. With 3 bases removed from V and 11 bases from J, the gap between germline ends came to 17 bases. The CDR3 runs to 13 residues. Looked up from germline, CDR1 is SGDLS and CDR2 is YYNGEE. CDR3 nucleotide sequence: TGTGCCAGCAGCGCTCAGTGGCAGAGGCGTGCTTTCTTT. It encodes CASSAQWQRRAFF.

The V call is TRBV5-1, the J call TRBJ2-7; TRBD2 matches 7 bases. The CDR3 covers 14 residues. Per the germline V gene, CDR1 is SGHRS and CDR2 is YFSETQ. The V and J ends lost 2 bases and 2 bases, in that order; junction bases with no gene match: 4. This CDR3 reads CASSFGGSTYEQYF. The CDR3 DNA follows: TGCGCCAGCAGCTTCGGGGGGAGCACCTACGAGCAGTACTTC. Full variable domain (missing parts from reference TRBV5-1 and TRBJ2-7): KAGVTQTPRYLIKTRGQQVTLSCSPISGHRSVSWYQQTPGQGLQFLFEYFSETQRNKGNFPGRFSGRQFSNSRSEMNVSTLELGDSALYLCASSFGGSTYEQYFGPGTRLTVT.

The table lists this clone with a few counts. This rearrangement joins TRBV6-2 or TRBV6-3 to TRBJ2-2, with 8 bases identical to TRBD2. V shed 6 bases, J shed 4 bases, and the junction held 13 bases outside the gene matches. Germline V lookup: CDR1 MNHEY, CDR2 SVGEGT. CDR3 length: 17 amino acids. CDR3 sequence (DNA): TGTGCCAGCAGCGTCCCCGGTGCGGGGGGCTTCACCGGGGAGCTGTTTTTT. Translated: CASSVPGAGGFTGELFF.

This chain connects TRBV7-3 to TRBJ2-2; no clear D gene. Germline CDR1 SGHTA, CDR2 FQGTGA. Trimming stripped 1 base from V and 6 bases from J, with 3 bases between. This CDR3 has 12 residues. The CDR3 DNA is TGTGCCAGCAGCTTAATTTCCGGGGAGCTGTTTTTT. This encodes CASSLISGELFF.

The rearrangement joins TRBV3-1 (or the pseudogene TRBV3-2) to TRBJ2-7; possibly TRBD1 for D (6 bases). The V gene's germline CDR1 is LGHDT and CDR2 YNNKEL (reference sequence). Trimming removed 1 base from V and 4 bases from J, with 32 bases in between. The CDR3 has 21 residues. Written as DNA, the CDR3 is TGTGCCAGCAGCCAAGGATCGTTTGGACAAGGTGAGGTAGGGGGATTTTACGAGCAGTACTTC. Amino acids: CASSQGSFGQGEVGGFYEQYF.

CDR3 region: CASSQDLVSYEQYF. In DNA, the CDR3 is TGCGCCAGCAGCCAAGATTTGGTCTCCTACGAGCAGTACTTC. The chain carries TRBV4-3 and TRBJ2-7; D unclear. The V end lost 0 bases, the J end lost 0 bases, and 6 bases lay between the germline ends. The CDR3 is 14 residues long. Germline CDR1 is LGHNA and CDR2 is YSLEER.

J is TRBJ1-1 and V is TRBV30; D may be TRBD1 (5 bases). The CDR3 consists of 13 residues. V lost 0 bases and J 3 bases, leaving 8 bases between the germline ends. Per the germline V gene, CDR1 is GTSNPN and CDR2 is SVGIG (reference sequence). For the CDR3, the DNA is TGTGCCTGGAGTGTACAGGCAGACACTGAAGCTTTCTTT. Translation gives CAWSVQADTEAFF.